This T cell receptor beta chain was recovered during a study of blood T cell repertoires in COVID-19. Study-wide background: The analysed material was cDNA or gDNA that came from T cells, B-cell-depleted T cells, or PBMCs.

The V end was cut by 0 bases, the J end by 3 bases, with 10 bases between. Germline lookup yields CDR1 SGHRS and CDR2 YFSETQ. CDR3 size: 15 residues. Method: immunoSEQ multiplex PCR; TCRdb's copy keeps in-frame clones and lacks some. The sample records approximately 350,000 clones, about 89% being singletons. The rearrangement joins TRBV5-1 to TRBJ2-1; maybe TRBD2 (6 bases). The sequence came from a woman in her forties or fifties with COVID-19, enrolled during active disease. The sample consisted of peripheral blood. The DNA for the CDR3 is TGCGCCAGCAGCTTGGAGCCGGGACTCTACAATGAGCAGTTCTTC. As protein: CASSLEPGLYNEQFF.